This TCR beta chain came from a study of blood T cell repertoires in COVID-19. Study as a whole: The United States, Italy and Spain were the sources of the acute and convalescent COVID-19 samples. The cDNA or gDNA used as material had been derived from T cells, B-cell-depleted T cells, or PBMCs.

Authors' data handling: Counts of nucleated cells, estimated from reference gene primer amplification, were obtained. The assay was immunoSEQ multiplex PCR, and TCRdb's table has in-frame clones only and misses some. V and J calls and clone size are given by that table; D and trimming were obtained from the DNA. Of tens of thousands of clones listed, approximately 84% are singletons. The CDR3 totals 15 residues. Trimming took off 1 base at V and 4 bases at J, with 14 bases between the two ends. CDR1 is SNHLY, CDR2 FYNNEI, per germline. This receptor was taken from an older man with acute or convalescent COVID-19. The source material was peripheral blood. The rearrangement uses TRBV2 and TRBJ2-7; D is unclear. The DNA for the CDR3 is TGTGCCAGCAGTGAAGAGTTGGCAGAAGATTACGAGCAGTACGTC. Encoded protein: CASSEELAEDYEQYV.